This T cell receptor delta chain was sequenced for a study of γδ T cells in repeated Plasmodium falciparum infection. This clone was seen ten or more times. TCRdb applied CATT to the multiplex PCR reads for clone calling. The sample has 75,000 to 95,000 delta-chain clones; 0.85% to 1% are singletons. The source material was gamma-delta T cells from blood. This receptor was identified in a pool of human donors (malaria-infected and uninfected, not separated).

CDR3 sequence: CACDTVGGIRGTDKLIF. CDR3 coding DNA: TGTGCCTGTGACACCGTCGGAGGGATACGGGGCACCGATAAACTCATCTTT. The chain couples TRDV2 to TRDJ1; 8 bases line up with TRDD3. The J gene is not listed in TCRdb, so it was assigned here from a DNA match to germline. V lost 0 bases, J lost 1 base, and 9 bases stayed unmatched. The CDR3 loop spans 17 amino acids. Germline-derived CDR1 and CDR2 are GEAIGNYY and EKD.